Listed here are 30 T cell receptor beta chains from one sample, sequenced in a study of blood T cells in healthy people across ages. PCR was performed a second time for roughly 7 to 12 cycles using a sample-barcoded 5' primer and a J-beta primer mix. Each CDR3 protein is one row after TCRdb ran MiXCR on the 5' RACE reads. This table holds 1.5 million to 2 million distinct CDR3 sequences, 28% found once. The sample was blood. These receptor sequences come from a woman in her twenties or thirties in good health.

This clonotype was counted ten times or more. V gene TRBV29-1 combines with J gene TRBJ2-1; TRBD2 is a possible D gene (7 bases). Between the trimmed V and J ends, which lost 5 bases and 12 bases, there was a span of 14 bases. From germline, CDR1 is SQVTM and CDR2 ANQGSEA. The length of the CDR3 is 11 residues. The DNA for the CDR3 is TGCAGCGTTATACGGGGGGCTTCGCAGTTCTTC. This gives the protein CSVIRGASQFF.

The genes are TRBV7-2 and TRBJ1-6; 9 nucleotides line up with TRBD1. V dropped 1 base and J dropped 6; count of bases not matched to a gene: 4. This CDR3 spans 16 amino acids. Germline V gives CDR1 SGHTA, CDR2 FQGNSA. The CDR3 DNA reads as TGTGCCAGCAGCTTAGAAGCGGGACAGGGTAATTCACCCCTCCACTTT. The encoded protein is CASSLEAGQGNSPLHF.

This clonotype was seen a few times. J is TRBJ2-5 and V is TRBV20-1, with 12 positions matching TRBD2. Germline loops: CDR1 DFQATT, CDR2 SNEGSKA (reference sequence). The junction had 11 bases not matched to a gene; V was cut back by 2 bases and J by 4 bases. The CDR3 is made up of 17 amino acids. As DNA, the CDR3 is TGCAGTGCTAGACAAAGTTCCCGACTAGCGGGAGTAGAGACCCAGTACTTC. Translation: CSARQSSRLAGVETQYF.

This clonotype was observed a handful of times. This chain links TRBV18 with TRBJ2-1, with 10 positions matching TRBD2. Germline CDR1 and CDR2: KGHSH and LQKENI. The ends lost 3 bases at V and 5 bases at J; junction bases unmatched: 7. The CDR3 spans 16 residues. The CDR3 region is CASSPLAGAKNNEQFF. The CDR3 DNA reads TGTGCCAGCTCACCGCTAGCGGGGGCCAAAAACAATGAGCAGTTCTTC.

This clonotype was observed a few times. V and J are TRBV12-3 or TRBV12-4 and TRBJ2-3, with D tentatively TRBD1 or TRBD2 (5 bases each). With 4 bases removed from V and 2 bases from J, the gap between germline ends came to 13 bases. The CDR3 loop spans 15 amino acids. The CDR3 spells CASSSGRGVTDTQYF. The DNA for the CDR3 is TGTGCCAGCAGTTCAGGGAGAGGGGTCACAGATACGCAGTATTTT.

The CDR3 loop is CAISDSAGSSYEQYF. CDR3 bases: TGTGCCATCAGTGACTCAGCGGGCAGCTCCTACGAGCAGTACTTC. This chain joins TRBV10-3 and TRBJ2-7; D is possibly TRBD2 (6 bases). Trimming pared 3 bases from V and 0 bases from J, leaving 12 bases between. The germline CDR1 and CDR2 sequences are ENHRY and SYGVKD. The CDR3 is 15 amino acids.

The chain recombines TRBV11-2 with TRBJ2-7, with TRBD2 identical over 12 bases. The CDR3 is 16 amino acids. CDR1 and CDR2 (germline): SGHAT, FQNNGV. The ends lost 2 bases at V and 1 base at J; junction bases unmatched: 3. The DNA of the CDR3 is TGTGCCAGCAGCTTACCCGGACTAGCGGGATCCTACGAGCAGTACTTC. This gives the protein CASSLPGLAGSYEQYF.

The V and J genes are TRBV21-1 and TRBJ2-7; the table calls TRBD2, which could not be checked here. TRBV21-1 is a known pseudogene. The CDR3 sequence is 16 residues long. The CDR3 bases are TGTGCCAGCACCAAATCCCACGGGAGGGTTGACTACGGGCAGTACTTC. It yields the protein CASTKSHGRVDYGQYF.

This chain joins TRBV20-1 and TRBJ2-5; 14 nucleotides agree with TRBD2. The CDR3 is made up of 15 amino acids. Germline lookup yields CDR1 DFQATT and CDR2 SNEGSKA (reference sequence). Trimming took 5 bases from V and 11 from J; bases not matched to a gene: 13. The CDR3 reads CSAEGLAGGHNEQYF. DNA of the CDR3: TGCAGTGCTGAAGGACTAGCGGGGGGCCACAATGAGCAGTACTTC.

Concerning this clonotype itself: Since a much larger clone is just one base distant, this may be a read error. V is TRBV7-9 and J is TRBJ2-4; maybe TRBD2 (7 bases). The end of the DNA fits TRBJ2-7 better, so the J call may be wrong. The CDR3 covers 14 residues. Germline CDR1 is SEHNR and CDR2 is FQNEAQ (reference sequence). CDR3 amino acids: CASSHWGGGSEQYF. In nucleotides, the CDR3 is TGTGCCAGCAGCCATTGGGGGGGGGGCTCCGAGCAGTACTTC.

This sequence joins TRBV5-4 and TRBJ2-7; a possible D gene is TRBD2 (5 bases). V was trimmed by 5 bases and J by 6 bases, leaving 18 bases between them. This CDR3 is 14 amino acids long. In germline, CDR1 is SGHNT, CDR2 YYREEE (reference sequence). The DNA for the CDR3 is TGTGCCAGCAGTCCCGGGATCCTGAGTTCCGAGCAGTACTTC. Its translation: CASSPGILSSEQYF.

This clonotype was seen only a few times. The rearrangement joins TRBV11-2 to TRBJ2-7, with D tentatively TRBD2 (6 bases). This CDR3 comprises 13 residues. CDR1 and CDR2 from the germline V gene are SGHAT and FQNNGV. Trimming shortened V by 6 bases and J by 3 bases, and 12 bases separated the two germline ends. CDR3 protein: CASSPVEGYEQYF. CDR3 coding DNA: TGTGCCAGCAGTCCGGTGGAGGGCTACGAGCAGTACTTC.

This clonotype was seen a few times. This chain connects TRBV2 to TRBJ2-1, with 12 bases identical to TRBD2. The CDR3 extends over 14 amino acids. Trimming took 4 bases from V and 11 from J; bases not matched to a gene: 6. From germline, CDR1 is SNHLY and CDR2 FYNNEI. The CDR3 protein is CASSGTSGARQQFF. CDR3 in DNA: TGTGCCAGCAGTGGGACTAGCGGGGCCCGACAGCAGTTCTTC.

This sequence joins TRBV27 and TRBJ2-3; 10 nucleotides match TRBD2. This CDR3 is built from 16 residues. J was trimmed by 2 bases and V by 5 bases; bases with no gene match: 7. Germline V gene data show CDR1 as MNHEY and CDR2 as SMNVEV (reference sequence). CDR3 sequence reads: CASSPQGLALTDTQYF. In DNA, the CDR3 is TGTGCCAGCAGTCCGCAGGGACTAGCGCTCACAGATACGCAGTATTTT.

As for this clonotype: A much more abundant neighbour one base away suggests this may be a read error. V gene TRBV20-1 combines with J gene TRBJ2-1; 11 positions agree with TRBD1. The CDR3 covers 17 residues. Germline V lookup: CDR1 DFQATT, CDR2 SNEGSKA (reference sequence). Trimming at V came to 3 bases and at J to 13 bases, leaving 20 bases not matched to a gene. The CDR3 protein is CSARVIPGQGAGETQFF. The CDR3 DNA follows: TGCAGTGCTAGGGTGATTCCTGGACAGGGGGCTGGTGAGACCCAGTTCTTC.

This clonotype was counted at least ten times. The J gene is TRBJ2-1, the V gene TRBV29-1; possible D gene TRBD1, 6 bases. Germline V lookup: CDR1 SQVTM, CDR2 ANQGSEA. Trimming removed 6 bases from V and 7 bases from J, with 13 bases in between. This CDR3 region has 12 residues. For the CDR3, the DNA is TGCAGCGTACAGGGTCTTGGGAATGAGCAGTTCTTC. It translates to CSVQGLGNEQFF.

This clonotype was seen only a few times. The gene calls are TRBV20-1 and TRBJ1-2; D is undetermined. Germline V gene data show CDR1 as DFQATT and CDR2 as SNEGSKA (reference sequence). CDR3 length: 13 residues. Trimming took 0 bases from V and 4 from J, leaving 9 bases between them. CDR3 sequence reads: CSARDLTAYGYTF. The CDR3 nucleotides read TGCAGTGCTAGAGATTTGACGGCCTATGGCTACACCTTC.

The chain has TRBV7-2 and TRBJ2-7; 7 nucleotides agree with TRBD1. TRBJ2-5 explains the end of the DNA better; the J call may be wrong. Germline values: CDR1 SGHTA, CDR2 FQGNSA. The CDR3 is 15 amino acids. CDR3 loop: CASSLFQGTAETQYF. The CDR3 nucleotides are TGTGCCAGCAGCTTGTTTCAGGGGACAGCGGAGACCCAGTACTTC.

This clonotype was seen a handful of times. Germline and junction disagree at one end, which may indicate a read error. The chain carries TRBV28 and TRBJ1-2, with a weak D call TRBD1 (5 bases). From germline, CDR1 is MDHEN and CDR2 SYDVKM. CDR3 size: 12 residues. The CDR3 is CASRGALLGYTF. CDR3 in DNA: TGCGCCAGCAGAGGGGCACTTCTCGGCTACACCTTC.

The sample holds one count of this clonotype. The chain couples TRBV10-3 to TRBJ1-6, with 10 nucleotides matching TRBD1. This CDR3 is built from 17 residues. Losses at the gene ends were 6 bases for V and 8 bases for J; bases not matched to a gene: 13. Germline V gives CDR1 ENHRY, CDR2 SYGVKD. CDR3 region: CAIRTGTGEPRDSPLHF. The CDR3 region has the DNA TGTGCCATCAGAACCGGGACAGGGGAACCCCGGGATTCACCCCTCCACTTT.

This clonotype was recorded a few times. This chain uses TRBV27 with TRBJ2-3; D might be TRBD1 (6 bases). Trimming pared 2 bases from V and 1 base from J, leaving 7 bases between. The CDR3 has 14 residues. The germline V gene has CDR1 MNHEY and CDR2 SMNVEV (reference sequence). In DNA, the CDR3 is TGTGCCAGCAGTTTAAAGGGGGGCACAGATACGCAGTATTTT. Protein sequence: CASSLKGGTDTQYF.

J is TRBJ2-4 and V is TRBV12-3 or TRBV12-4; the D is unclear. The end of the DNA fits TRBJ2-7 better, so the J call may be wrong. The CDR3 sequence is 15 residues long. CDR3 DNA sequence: TGTGCCAGCAGTTCCCTTCTTGAGATAGGTTACGAGCAGTACTTC. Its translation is CASSSLLEIGYEQYF.

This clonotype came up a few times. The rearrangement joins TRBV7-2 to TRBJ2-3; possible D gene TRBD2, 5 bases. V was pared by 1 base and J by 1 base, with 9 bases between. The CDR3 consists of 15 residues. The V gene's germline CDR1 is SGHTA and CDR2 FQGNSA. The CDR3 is CASSLGRRGTDTQYF. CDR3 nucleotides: TGTGCCAGCAGCTTAGGTAGGCGGGGCACAGATACGCAGTATTTT.

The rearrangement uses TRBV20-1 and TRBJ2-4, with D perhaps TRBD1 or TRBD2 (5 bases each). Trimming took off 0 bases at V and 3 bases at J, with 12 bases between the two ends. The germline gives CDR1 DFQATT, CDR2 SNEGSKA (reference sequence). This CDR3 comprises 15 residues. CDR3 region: CSARDGAKGKNIQYF. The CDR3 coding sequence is TGCAGTGCTAGAGACGGGGCTAAGGGCAAAAACATTCAGTACTTC.

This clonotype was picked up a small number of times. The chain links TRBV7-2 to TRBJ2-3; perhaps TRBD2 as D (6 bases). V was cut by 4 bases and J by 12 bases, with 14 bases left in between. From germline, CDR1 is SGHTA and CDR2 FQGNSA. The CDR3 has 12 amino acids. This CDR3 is CASSSWGVPQYF. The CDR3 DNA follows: TGTGCCAGCAGCTCCTGGGGGGTCCCCCAGTATTTT.

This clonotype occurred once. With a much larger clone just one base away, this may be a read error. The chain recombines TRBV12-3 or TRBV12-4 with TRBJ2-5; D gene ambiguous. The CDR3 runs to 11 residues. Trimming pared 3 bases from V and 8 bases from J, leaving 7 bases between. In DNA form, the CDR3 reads TGTGCCAGCAGTTTGTCGTTCACCCAGTACTTC. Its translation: CASSLSFTQYF.

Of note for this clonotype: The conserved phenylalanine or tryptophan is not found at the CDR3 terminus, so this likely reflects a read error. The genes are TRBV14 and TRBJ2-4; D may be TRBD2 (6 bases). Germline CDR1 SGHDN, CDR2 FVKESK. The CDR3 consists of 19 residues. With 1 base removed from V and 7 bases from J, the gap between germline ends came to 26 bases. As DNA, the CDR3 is TGTGCCAGCAGCCAAGGACGCAGCTTTCCGGGACTCGACTTGAACATTCAGTACATC. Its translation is CASSQGRSFPGLDLNIQYI.

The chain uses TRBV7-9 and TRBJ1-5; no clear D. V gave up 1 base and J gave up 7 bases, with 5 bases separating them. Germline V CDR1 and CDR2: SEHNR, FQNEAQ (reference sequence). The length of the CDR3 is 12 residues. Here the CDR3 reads CASSLDLQPQHF. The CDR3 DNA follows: TGTGCCAGCAGCTTAGATCTCCAGCCCCAGCATTTT. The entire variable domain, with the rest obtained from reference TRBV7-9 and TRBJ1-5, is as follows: DTGVSQNPRHKITKRGQNVTFRCDPISEHNRLYWYRQTLGQGPEFLTYFQNEAQLEKSRLLSDRFSAERPKGSFSTLEIQRTEQGDSAMYLCASSLDLQPQHFGDGTRLSIL.

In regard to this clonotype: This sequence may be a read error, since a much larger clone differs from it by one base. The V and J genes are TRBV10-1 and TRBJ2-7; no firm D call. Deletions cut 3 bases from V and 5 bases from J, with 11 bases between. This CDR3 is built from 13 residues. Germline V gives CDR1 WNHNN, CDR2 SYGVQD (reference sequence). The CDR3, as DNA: TGCGCCAGCAGTGACCCACCCATGGACGAGCAGTACTTC. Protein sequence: CASSDPPMDEQYF.

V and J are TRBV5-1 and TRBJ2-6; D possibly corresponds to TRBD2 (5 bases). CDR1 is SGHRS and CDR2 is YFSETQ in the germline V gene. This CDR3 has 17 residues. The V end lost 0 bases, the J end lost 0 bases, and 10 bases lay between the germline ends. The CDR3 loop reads CASSLDKAGSGANVLTF. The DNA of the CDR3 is TGCGCCAGCAGCTTGGATAAGGCGGGCTCTGGGGCCAACGTCCTGACTTTC.